The 29 T cell receptor beta chains presented below share a single source sample, sequenced in a study of cytomegalovirus exposure and HLA in healthy donors. The PCR was carried out with 60 Vbeta primers and 13 Jbeta primers. The repertoire was sequenced with immunoSEQ multiplex PCR; TCRdb's copy has only in-frame clones and lacks some. The repertoire holds about 180,000 clones, with 70% to 80% as singletons. Material: PBMCs. The receptor set was obtained from a man aged 25 to 40 in good health and CMV-seronegative.

In DNA form, the CDR3 reads TGTGCCAGCAGTTTATATGCGACAGGGTTGGGGGAGACCCAGTACTTC. The encoded protein is CASSLYATGLGETQYF. The chain employs TRBV27 and TRBJ2-5, with TRBD1 matching 7 bases. CDR1 and CDR2 from the germline V gene are MNHEY and SMNVEV (reference sequence). CDR3 length: 16 amino acids. Losses at the gene ends were 1 base for V and 5 bases for J; bases not matched to a gene: 10.

The chain recombines TRBV28 with TRBJ2-2, with TRBD2 as a possible D gene (7 bases). V lost 5 bases to trimming and J lost 5 bases, with 12 bases between them. The germline V gene encodes CDR1 MDHEN and CDR2 SYDVKM. This CDR3 region has 14 residues. The CDR3 sequence: CASSGGGGTGELFF. The CDR3 coding sequence is TGTGCCAGCAGTGGGGGAGGGGGGACCGGGGAGCTGTTTTTT.

The chain employs TRBV25-1 and TRBJ1-1; 7 bases line up with TRBD1. Germline V CDR1 and CDR2: MGHDK, SYGVNS. V was clipped by 6 bases and J by 3 bases; unmatched bases: 19. The CDR3 consists of 18 residues. The CDR3 sequence: CASRGRRRGGARDTEAFF. For the CDR3, the DNA is TGTGCCAGCAGGGGACGGCGAAGAGGGGGCGCTCGGGACACTGAAGCTTTCTTT.

The chain recombines TRBV7-2 with TRBJ2-7, with TRBD1 as a possible D gene (6 bases). Deletions cut 3 bases from V and 0 bases from J, with 15 bases between. The CDR3 sequence is 16 residues long. CDR1 and CDR2 (germline): SGHTA, FQGNSA. This CDR3 is CASSLDSPNYSYEQYF. In nucleotides, the CDR3 is TGTGCCAGCAGCTTGGACAGCCCGAATTACTCCTACGAGCAGTACTTC.

V and J are TRBV5-6 and TRBJ1-1; no firm D call. The germline V gene has CDR1 SGHDT and CDR2 YYEEEE. The ends were cut back, 0 bases at V and 10 bases at J, with 10 bases in the middle. This CDR3 spans 12 amino acids. CDR3 nucleotides: TGTGCCAGCAGCTTGGCCCGGGGAGGAGCTTTCTTT. Protein: CASSLARGGAFF. Complete variable domain (other parts from reference TRBV5-6 and TRBJ1-1): DAGVTQSPTHLIKTRGQQVTLRCSPKSGHDTVSWYQQALGQGPQFIFQYYEEEERQRGNFPDRFSGHQFPNYSSELNVNALLLGDSALYLCASSLARGGAFFGQGTRLTVV.

This chain joins TRBV5-1 and TRBJ2-5; D is ambiguous. Germline V gene sequence: CDR1 SGHRS, CDR2 YFSETQ. The CDR3 runs 15 residues. V was pared by 5 bases and J by 1 base, with 15 bases between. The CDR3 coding sequence is TGCGCCAGCAGTCCCAATCCAGTTTTCCAAGAGACCCAGTACTTC. The encoded protein is CASSPNPVFQETQYF. Drawing the rest from reference TRBV5-1 and TRBJ2-5, the complete variable domain is KAGVTQTPRYLIKTRGQQVTLSCSPISGHRSVSWYQQTPGQGLQFLFEYFSETQRNKGNFPGRFSGRQFSNSRSEMNVSTLELGDSALYLCASSPNPVFQETQYFGPGTRLLVL.

This chain links TRBV20-1 with TRBJ1-2; TRBD1 is a possible D gene (5 bases). V gave up 4 bases and J gave up 8 bases, with 8 bases separating them. Germline CDR1 DFQATT, CDR2 SNEGSKA (reference sequence). The CDR3 loop spans 10 amino acids. CDR3 residues: CSAIGVGYTF. DNA for the CDR3: TGCAGTGCTATAGGGGTGGGCTACACCTTC.

The rearrangement uses TRBV11-1 and TRBJ2-2; TRBD2 might be the D (6 bases). Germline assignment: CDR1 SGHAT and CDR2 FQDESV (reference sequence). Between the trimmed V and J ends, which lost 1 base and 2 bases, there was a span of 11 bases. The length of the CDR3 is 16 residues. The CDR3 protein is CASSLVIGSNTGELFF. CDR3 sequence (DNA): TGTGCCAGCAGCTTAGTTATCGGGAGCAACACCGGGGAGCTGTTTTTT.

This chain connects TRBV20-1 to TRBJ1-4; unclear D gene. With 8 bases removed from V and 3 bases from J, the gap between germline ends came to 7 bases. CDR3 length: 11 residues. Germline assignment: CDR1 DFQATT and CDR2 SNEGSKA (reference sequence). Written as DNA, the CDR3 is TGCAGTACACGGGCTAATGAAAAACTGTTTTTT. It encodes CSTRANEKLFF.

There are a few counts of this clone. The rearrangement uses TRBV9 and TRBJ2-1; possibly TRBD2 for D (6 bases). The CDR3 is 11 residues long. Germline-derived CDR1 and CDR2 are SGDLS and YYNGEE. The V end lost 3 bases, the J end lost 10 bases, and 8 bases lay between the germline ends. DNA for the CDR3: TGTGCCAGCAGCGCACGGGGGGAGCAGTTCTTC. Translating gives CASSARGEQFF.

The rearrangement links TRBV5-6 to TRBJ2-5; a weak D match, TRBD2 (7 bases). CDR3 size: 16 residues. Germline CDR1 is SGHDT and CDR2 is YYEEEE. V was pared by 0 bases and J by 5 bases, with 17 bases between. In DNA, the CDR3 is TGTGCCAGCAGCTTGGGCACTGGGGGGGCTGGGGAGACCCAGTACTTC. This translates into CASSLGTGGAGETQYF.

The chain recombines TRBV19 with TRBJ2-1; possibly TRBD2 for D (5 bases). Trimming pared 6 bases from V and 6 bases from J, leaving 15 bases between. In germline, CDR1 is LNHDA, CDR2 SQIVND (reference sequence). This CDR3 contains 14 residues. The CDR3 nucleotides are TGTGCCAGTAGCGCCGTGACTACGGGCAATGAGCAGTTCTTC. Translation: CASSAVTTGNEQFF.

V usage is TRBV11-2 and J usage is TRBJ2-1; D possibly corresponds to TRBD2 (5 bases). V gave up 0 bases and J gave up 10 bases, with 13 bases separating them. This CDR3 is 14 amino acids long. The germline V gene encodes CDR1 SGHAT and CDR2 FQNNGV. CDR3 sequence reads: CASSLEGSGKEQFF. The CDR3 nucleotides are TGTGCCAGCAGCTTAGAGGGCTCGGGGAAAGAGCAGTTCTTC.

This sequence joins TRBV5-1 and TRBJ2-7; 9 nucleotides line up with TRBD1. Trimming removed 3 bases from V and 4 bases from J; junction bases left unmatched: 8. The CDR3 contains 15 residues. From germline, CDR1 is SGHRS and CDR2 YFSETQ. For the CDR3, the DNA is TGCGCCAGCAGCTCAATAACAGGGGGCGTATACGAGCAGTACTTC. This gives the protein CASSSITGGVYEQYF.

The chain combines TRBV9 with TRBJ2-2; maybe TRBD2 (6 bases). The CDR3 has 13 amino acids. CDR1 is SGDLS, CDR2 YYNGEE, per germline. With 4 bases removed from V and 8 bases from J, the gap between germline ends came to 12 bases. CDR3 residues: CASSPGGWGELFF. CDR3 in DNA: TGTGCCAGCAGCCCTGGGGGGTGGGGGGAGCTGTTTTTT.

Only one count was recorded for this clone. The rearrangement joins TRBV9 to TRBJ2-1; 10 positions match TRBD2. Trimming removed 4 bases from V and 7 bases from J; junction bases left unmatched: 14. Per germline, CDR1 SGDLS and CDR2 YYNGEE. CDR3 length: 17 amino acids. CDR3 DNA: TGTGCCAGCAGCCCTCAATCGACTAGCGGGCTTGGGAATGAGCAGTTCTTC. Translated: CASSPQSTSGLGNEQFF.

This sequence joins TRBV7-2 and TRBJ2-3; D call uncertain. The length of the CDR3 is 12 residues. CDR1 SGHTA and CDR2 FQGNSA come from the germline V gene. V was shortened by 4 bases and J by 4 bases, with 6 bases between the two germline ends. This CDR3 reads CASSSQADTQYF. The DNA for the CDR3 is TGTGCCAGCAGCTCTCAGGCAGATACGCAGTATTTT.

This clone was detected a few times. This chain links TRBV6-5 with TRBJ1-6; D gene unclear. CDR1 and CDR2 from the germline V gene are MNHEY and SVGAGI. CDR3 length: 12 residues. Trimming removed 0 bases at V and 10 bases at J, with 4 bases between. The CDR3 is CASSYSSSPLHF. The CDR3 DNA sequence: TGTGCCAGCAGTTACTCGTCATCACCCCTCCACTTT.

The chain has TRBV9 and TRBJ2-3; 7 bases are a match to TRBD2. The CDR3 has 16 amino acids. Germline CDR1 SGDLS, CDR2 YYNGEE. V was clipped by 0 bases and J by 0 bases; unmatched bases: 4. The CDR3 DNA reads as TGTGCCAGCAGCGTAGAGGCTAGCGGTAGCACAGATACGCAGTATTTT. It translates to CASSVEASGSTDTQYF.

The chain links TRBV6-5 to TRBJ1-4; the D gene is possibly TRBD1 (6 bases). CDR1 is MNHEY and CDR2 is SVGAGI in the germline V gene. The V and J ends lost 6 bases and 8 bases respectively, with 16 bases between them. The CDR3 consists of 14 residues. CDR3 sequence reads: CASSPLLQGEKLFF. In DNA form, the CDR3 reads TGTGCCAGCAGCCCCCTACTCCAGGGGGAAAAACTGTTTTTT.

V is TRBV10-3 and J is TRBJ2-7; D possibly corresponds to TRBD2 (5 bases). CDR3 size: 12 residues. V was cut by 11 bases and J by 6 bases, with 17 bases left in between. The germline CDR1 and CDR2 sequences are ENHRY and SYGVKD. CDR3 amino acids: CAAGGSSTEQYF. In DNA, the CDR3 is TGTGCCGCCGGCGGGTCCTCCACCGAGCAGTACTTC.

The gene calls are TRBV4-1 and TRBJ1-4; possibly TRBD1 for D (6 bases). Trimming removed 1 base from V and 7 bases from J, with 28 bases in between. Germline-derived CDR1 and CDR2 are MGHRA and YSYEKL. The CDR3 runs 20 residues. The CDR3: CASSQGVSGVMVSWAEKLFF. As DNA, the CDR3 is TGCGCCAGCAGCCAAGGAGTCTCAGGGGTTATGGTCTCCTGGGCTGAAAAACTGTTTTTT.

This clone was seen a single time. V and J are TRBV6-5 and TRBJ2-1, with no clear D. The CDR3 sequence is 15 residues long. Germline CDR1 reads MNHEY; CDR2 reads SVGAGI. Trimming took 5 bases from V and 2 from J, leaving 13 bases between them. Written as DNA, the CDR3 is TGTGCCAGCAGTAGACTCCCCGTCGCCTACAATGAGCAGTTCTTC. Translated: CASSRLPVAYNEQFF.

This rearrangement joins TRBV9 to TRBJ2-7; 9 bases are a match to TRBD2. CDR1 and CDR2 from the germline V gene are SGDLS and YYNGEE. V lost 4 bases and J lost 1; bases outside the gene matches: 6. CDR3 length: 15 amino acids. As DNA, the CDR3 is TGTGCCAGCAGCATTGGACTAGCGCCGTCCTACGAGCAGTACTTC. As protein: CASSIGLAPSYEQYF.

This chain uses TRBV5-1 with TRBJ1-4, with D tentatively TRBD1 (5 bases). Germline lookup yields CDR1 SGHRS and CDR2 YFSETQ. This CDR3 is built from 16 residues. V shed 4 bases and J shed 0 bases, with 13 bases lying between them. The CDR3 DNA follows: TGCGCCAGCAGCCGGGGGAGCCAAGCAACTAATGAAAAACTGTTTTTT. This sequence encodes CASSRGSQATNEKLFF.

The J gene is TRBJ2-1, the V gene TRBV10-2; 10 bases are a match to TRBD2. Germline-derived CDR1 and CDR2 are WSHSY and SAAADI. This CDR3 has 14 residues. J lost 9 bases, V lost 7 bases, and 9 bases had no gene match. CDR3 DNA sequence: TGCGCCAGCAAATCAGTGACTAGCGGGTTTGAGCAGTTCTTC. It specifies CASKSVTSGFEQFF.

The chain couples TRBV11-2 to TRBJ2-7; tentative D call: TRBD2 (5 bases). The V end lost 5 bases, the J end lost 2 bases, and 16 bases lay between the germline ends. The CDR3 runs to 15 residues. CDR1 is SGHAT and CDR2 is FQNNGV in the germline V gene. As DNA, the CDR3 is TGTGCCAGCAGCCCTGCCGGGGTAGGCGCCTACGAGCAGTACTTC. It yields the protein CASSPAGVGAYEQYF.

The chain uses TRBV30 and TRBJ2-7; the match to TRBD1 covers 9 bases. V lost 2 bases, J lost 5 bases, and 13 bases stayed unmatched. This CDR3 spans 16 amino acids. The germline V gene encodes CDR1 GTSNPN and CDR2 SVGIG (reference sequence). CDR3 in DNA: TGTGCCTGGAGTCCCCGGGACAGGGTGATCAGCGACGAGCAGTACTTC. Translated, it gives CAWSPRDRVISDEQYF. Using reference TRBV30 and TRBJ2-7 for the parts outside the CDR3, the full variable domain is SQTIHQWPATLVQPVGSPLSLECTVEGTSNPNLYWYRQAAGRGLQLLFYSVGIGQISSEVPQNLSASRPQDRQFILSSKKLLLSDSGFYLCAWSPRDRVISDEQYFGPGTRLTVT.

This clone was seen a handful of times. The chain combines TRBV5-6 with TRBJ2-3; 7 bases agree with TRBD1. V lost 2 bases, J lost 0 bases, and 6 bases stayed unmatched. Germline CDR1 is SGHDT and CDR2 is YYEEEE. The CDR3 has 16 amino acids. The CDR3 here is CASSLTAGGSTDTQYF. CDR3 DNA: TGTGCCAGCAGCTTAACGGCAGGGGGTAGCACAGATACGCAGTATTTT.